The T cell receptor beta chain described here comes from a study of blood T cell repertoires in COVID-19. Per the authors' pipeline: Using reference gene primer amplification, nucleated cell counts were estimated. Produced via immunoSEQ multiplex PCR; TCRdb's table is partial and in-frame only. V, J and clone size are taken as reported in that table, and D and trimming were inferred from the DNA itself. The table records 150,000 to 200,000 clones, roughly 80% of them present only once. Trimming removed 0 bases from V and 6 bases from J; junction bases left unmatched: 3. The germline V gene has CDR1 SGDLS and CDR2 YYNGEE. The CDR3 sequence is 14 residues long.

The chain uses TRBV9 and TRBJ1-1; TRBD1 matches at 9 bases. Sequencing was done on a sample of PBMCs or T cells enriched from blood (not recorded which). The TCR sequence derives from a woman aged 55-70 years who had recovered from COVID-19. For the CDR3, the DNA is TGTGCCAGCAGCGTAGAGGACAGGGGCGCTGAAGCTTTCTTT. Protein product: CASSVEDRGAEAFF.